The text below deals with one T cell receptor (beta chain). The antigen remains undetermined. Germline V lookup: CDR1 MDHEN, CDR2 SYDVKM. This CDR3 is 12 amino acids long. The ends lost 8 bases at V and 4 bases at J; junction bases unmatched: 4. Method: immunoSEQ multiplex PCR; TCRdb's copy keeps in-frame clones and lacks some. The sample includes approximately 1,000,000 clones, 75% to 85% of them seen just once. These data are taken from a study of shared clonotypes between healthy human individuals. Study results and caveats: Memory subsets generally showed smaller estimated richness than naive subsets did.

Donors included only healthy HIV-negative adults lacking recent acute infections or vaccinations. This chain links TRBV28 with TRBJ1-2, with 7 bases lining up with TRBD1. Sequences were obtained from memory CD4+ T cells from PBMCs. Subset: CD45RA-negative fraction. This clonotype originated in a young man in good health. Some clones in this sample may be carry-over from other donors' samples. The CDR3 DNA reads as TGTGCCAGCGGGACAGATGCCTATGGCTACACCTTC. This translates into CASGTDAYGYTF.